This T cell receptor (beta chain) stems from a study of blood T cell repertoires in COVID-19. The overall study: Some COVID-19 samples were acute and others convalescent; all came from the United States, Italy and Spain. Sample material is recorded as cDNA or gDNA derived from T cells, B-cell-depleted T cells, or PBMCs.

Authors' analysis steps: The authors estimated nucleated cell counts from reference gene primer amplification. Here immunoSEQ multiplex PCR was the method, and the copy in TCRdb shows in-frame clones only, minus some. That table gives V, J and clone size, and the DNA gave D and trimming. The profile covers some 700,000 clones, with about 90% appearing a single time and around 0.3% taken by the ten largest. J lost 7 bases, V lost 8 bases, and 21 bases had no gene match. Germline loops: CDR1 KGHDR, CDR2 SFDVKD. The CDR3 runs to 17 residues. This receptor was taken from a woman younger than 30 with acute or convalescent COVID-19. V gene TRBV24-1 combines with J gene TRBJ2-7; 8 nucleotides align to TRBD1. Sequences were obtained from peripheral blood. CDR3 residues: CATTRRFPTGVSWEQYF. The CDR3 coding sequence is TGTGCCACCACCAGGAGGTTCCCGACAGGGGTATCGTGGGAGCAGTACTTC.